This record looks at one T cell receptor beta chain sequence and its context. The data stem from a study of T cell changes during pregnancy in multiple sclerosis. Libraries were prepared by immunoSEQ multiplex PCR; TCRdb keeps only in-frame clonotypes and omits some of them. The table shows roughly 48,000 clones, with approximately 88% occurring only once. This CDR3 comprises 14 residues. V gave up 1 base and J gave up 5 bases, with 8 bases separating them. Per the germline V gene, CDR1 is SEHNR and CDR2 is FQNEAQ (reference sequence). The starting material was CD4+ T cells from peripheral blood mononuclear cells, obtained in the second trimester of pregnancy. The chain recombines TRBV7-9 with TRBJ1-4; D remains unclear. This receptor was obtained from a female donor with multiple sclerosis, enrolled in a pregnancy study. The CDR3 spells CASSLGGPNEKLFF. Here the CDR3 DNA reads TGTGCCAGCAGCTTAGGAGGGCCGAATGAAAAACTGTTTTTT.